This T cell receptor (beta chain) was recorded in a study of blood T cell repertoires in COVID-19. For the study at large: Both acute and convalescent COVID-19 samples were obtained from the United States, Italy and Spain. PBMCs, B-cell-depleted T cells, or T cells provided the cDNA or gDNA that made up the material.

CDR3 size: 14 residues. V shed 0 bases, J shed 4 bases, and the junction held 1 base outside the gene matches. Germline-derived CDR1 and CDR2 are SEHNR and FQNEAQ (reference sequence). The assay was immunoSEQ multiplex PCR, and TCRdb's table has in-frame clones only and misses some. The data show some 350,000 clones, with 80% to 90% seen just once and around 6% held by the top ten. The gene calls are TRBV7-9 and TRBJ2-5; TRBD2 aligns across 8 bases. Sequenced input: peripheral blood. The clonotype originates from a woman between 45 and 65 years old with COVID-19, enrolled during active disease. The CDR3 here is CASSLAAGGETQYF. The CDR3 region has the DNA TGTGCCAGCAGCTTAGCGGCGGGAGGAGAGACCCAGTACTTC.